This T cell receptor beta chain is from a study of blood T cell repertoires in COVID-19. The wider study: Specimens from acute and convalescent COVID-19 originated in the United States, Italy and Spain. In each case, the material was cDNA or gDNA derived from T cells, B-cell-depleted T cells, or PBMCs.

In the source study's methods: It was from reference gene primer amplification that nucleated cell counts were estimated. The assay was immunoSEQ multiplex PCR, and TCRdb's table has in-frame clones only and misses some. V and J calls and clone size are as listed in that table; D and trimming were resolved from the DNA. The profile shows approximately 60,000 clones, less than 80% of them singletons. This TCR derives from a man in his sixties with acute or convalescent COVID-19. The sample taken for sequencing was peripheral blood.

The CDR3 region is CASSAPGQGVSEQYF. CDR3 sequence (DNA): TGTGCCAGCAGCGCACCGGGACAGGGCGTTAGCGAGCAGTACTTC. This chain links TRBV9 with TRBJ2-7; the match to TRBD1 covers 9 bases. Looked up from germline, CDR1 is SGDLS and CDR2 is YYNGEE. Trimming cost V 3 bases and J 6 bases; bases outside gene matches: 10. CDR3 length equals 15 residues.